Listed below are T cell receptor beta chains from one sample, sequenced in a study of human T cells and chemical hapten exposure. TCRdb redid the calling of the RACE reads with MiXCR, one entry per CDR3 protein. Of 75,000 to 90,000 distinct CDR3 sequences in the sample, about 10% were seen once. The sample was whole blood, taken in connection with sensitization to the hapten diphenylcyclopropenone (DPC). All receptors come from a woman aged 45-65 years with alopecia areata. Some clones in this sample may be carry-over from other donors' samples. Each CDR3 is given with its conserved first and last residue. Fields, in order: D gene, J gene, CDR3 length, V gene, clone size, CDR3 protein, CDR3 DNA. D genes are given only for firm matches. Rows may omit the clone size; those that give it use once, few, many or a size class.

TRBD2,TRBJ2-1,17,TRBV7-3,many,CASSLKVISGSGDEQFF,TGTGCCAGCAGCTTAAAAGTGATTAGCGGGAGTGGGGATGAGCAGTTCTTC
TRBD2,TRBJ2-2,16,TRBV6-6,few,CASSPTSGRVTGELFF,TGTGCCAGCAGCCCGACTAGCGGGAGGGTCACCGGGGAGCTGTTTTTT
-,TRBJ1-2,15,TRBV20-1,few,CSARGGSGAGYGYTF,TGCAGTGCTAGAGGGGGAAGTGGGGCTGGCTATGGCTACACCTTC
TRBD1,TRBJ1-1,15,TRBV12-3/TRBV12-4,few,CASSSTGGKDTEAFF,TGTGCCAGCAGCAGCACAGGGGGAAAGGACACTGAAGCTTTCTTT
-,TRBJ1-5,13,TRBV5-1,many,CASSFGSNQPQHF,TGCGCCAGCAGCTTTGGCAGCAATCAGCCCCAGCATTTT
-,TRBJ2-1,13,TRBV7-7,many,CASSFRLVDEQFF,TGTGCTAGCAGCTTTAGACTAGTGGATGAGCAGTTCTTC
-,TRBJ2-1,12,TRBV7-2,many,CVSGTAYNEQFF,TGTGTTTCGGGAACAGCATACAATGAGCAGTTCTTC
TRBD2,TRBJ2-1,14,TRBV29-1,many,CSVGSAGGNNEQFF,TGCAGCGTGGGTTCAGCGGGAGGTAATAATGAGCAGTTCTTC
-,TRBJ2-4,13,TRBV2,-,CASSSPGSNIQYF,TGTGCCAGCAGTTCACCGGGATCGAACATTCAGTACTTC
TRBD2,TRBJ2-7,14,TRBV20-1,-,CSALTSGIGYEQYF,TGCAGTGCTTTGACTAGCGGGATTGGCTACGAGCAGTACTTC
-,TRBJ2-5,12,TRBV12-3/TRBV12-4,-,CASSNREETQYF,TGTGCCAGCAGTAATAGGGAGGAGACCCAGTACTTC
-,TRBJ1-1,11,TRBV29-1,many,CSVDDNTEAFF,TGCAGCGTTGACGACAACACTGAAGCTTTCTTT
-,TRBJ2-7,15,TRBV4-1,many,CASSQAPGLASEQYF,TGCGCCAGCAGCCAAGCCCCTGGGCTAGCCTCCGAGCAGTACTTC
-,TRBJ2-1,14,TRBV24-1,-,CATRGTNSYNEQFF,TGTGCCACTAGGGGGACCAACTCCTACAATGAGCAGTTCTTC
TRBD2,TRBJ2-3,16,TRBV11-2,few,CASSHRSGREGDTQYF,TGTGCCAGCAGCCACCGTAGCGGGAGGGAGGGAGATACGCAGTATTTT
-,TRBJ1-1,10,TRBV29-1,-,CSAGGQKAFF,TGCAGCGCCGGAGGGCAGAAAGCTTTCTTT
TRBD1,TRBJ2-7,13,TRBV29-1,many,CSVGGQASYEQYF,TGCAGCGTTGGAGGACAGGCCTCCTACGAGCAGTACTTC
-,TRBJ2-2,15,TRBV28,many,CASKLEDTNTGELFF,TGTGCCAGCAAGCTGGAGGATACGAACACCGGGGAGCTGTTTTTT
-,TRBJ2-7,14,TRBV18,many,CASSPAGQNYEQYF,TGTGCCAGCTCACCAGCGGGCCAAAATTACGAGCAGTACTTC
-,TRBJ2-1,13,TRBV7-2,many,CASSLRESNEQFF,TGTGCCAGCAGCTTACGGGAGTCAAATGAGCAGTTCTTC
TRBD2,TRBJ2-5,16,TRBV3-1,few,CASSHSPGLAGETQYF,TGTGCCAGCAGCCACTCCCCCGGACTAGCGGGAGAGACCCAGTACTTC
TRBD2,TRBJ2-3,16,TRBV14,many,CASSQSLSAGADTQYF,TGTGCCAGCAGCCAATCCCTCTCGGCGGGAGCCGATACGCAGTATTTT
-,TRBJ2-4,14,TRBV12-3/TRBV12-4,many,CASSLGPGGNIQYF,TGTGCCAGCAGTTTGGGTCCCGGGGGAAACATTCAGTACTTC
TRBD2,TRBJ2-2,15,TRBV6-5,few,CASSPGTSLTGELFF,TGTGCCAGCAGTCCTGGGACTAGCCTCACCGGGGAGCTGTTTTTT
-,TRBJ1-1,15,TRBV6-6,few,CASSYSLMMNTEAFF,TGTGCCAGCAGTTACTCGCTGATGATGAACACTGAAGCTTTCTTT
-,TRBJ2-1,12,TRBV29-1,-,CSVVYYSNEQFF,TGCAGCGTTGTGTACTATTCCAATGAGCAGTTCTTC
-,TRBJ2-5,14,TRBV7-9,-,CASTTSSGQETQYF,TGTGCCAGCACTACGAGTAGCGGACAAGAGACCCAGTACTTC
-,TRBJ2-1,11,TRBV7-2,many,CASSQPGEQFF,TGTGCCAGCAGCCAGCCGGGTGAGCAGTTCTTC
TRBD1,TRBJ2-7,14,TRBV20-1,-,CSASEGAGSYEQYF,TGCAGTGCTAGCGAGGGGGCGGGCTCCTACGAGCAGTACTTC
-,TRBJ2-7,13,TRBV5-6,few,CASSGSGAYEQYF,TGTGCCAGCAGCGGATCGGGAGCCTACGAGCAGTACTTC